These 15 T cell receptor beta chains were sequenced from one sample in a study of cytomegalovirus exposure and HLA in healthy donors (dated by TCRdb to about 2017). The method was the immunoSEQ multiplex PCR assay. A mixture of 60 forward primers for TCR Vbeta segments and 13 reverse primers for TCR Jbeta segments was used in the multiplex PCR. As stored in TCRdb, this immuneACCESS dataset retains in-frame rearrangements with V and J assigned. A fraction of the clones does not appear; measured against another copy, unresolved V genes explain less than half of the discrepancy, and the remainder lacks a known reason. For this sample there are about 120,000 clones; over 60% appear just once. Around 4.5% of the sample lies in the top ten. Sequences were obtained from PBMCs. The receptors were gathered from a man aged 25 to 45 in good health and CMV-seropositive.

V usage is TRBV5-6 and J usage is TRBJ1-3; TRBD1 is a possible D gene (5 bases). Germline CDR1 and CDR2: SGHDT and YYEEEE. Trimming pared 3 bases from V and 0 bases from J, leaving 10 bases between. The CDR3 runs to 15 residues. As DNA, the CDR3 is TGTGCCAGCAGCTGGAGACAGAGCTCTGGAAACACCATATATTTT. Protein sequence: CASSWRQSSGNTIYF.

V gene TRBV18 combines with J gene TRBJ2-7, with D possibly TRBD1 on 6 matching bases. This CDR3 region has 14 residues. Trimming cost V 2 bases and J 5 bases, with 13 bases left between them. Germline V gene sequence: CDR1 KGHSH, CDR2 LQKENI. CDR3 DNA: TGTGCCAGCTCACCAATGTGGGGGCCCAACGAGCAGTACTTC. Encoded protein: CASSPMWGPNEQYF.

Worth noting for this clone: Compared with germline, one end of the junction differs, possibly owing to a read error. The genes are TRBV29-1 and TRBJ1-1; D may be TRBD1 (6 bases). CDR3 length: 13 amino acids. Germline assignment: CDR1 SQVTM and CDR2 ANQGSEA. CDR3 region: CSVERQANTGAFF. As DNA, the CDR3 is TGCAGCGTTGAACGACAGGCGAACACTGGAGCTTTCTTT.

The sample holds a few counts of this clone. V and J are TRBV2 and TRBJ1-2; 8 bases align to TRBD1. Germline CDR1 is SNHLY and CDR2 is FYNNEI. This CDR3 contains 15 residues. Trimming took 4 bases from V and 6 from J; bases not matched to a gene: 10. The chain's CDR3 is CASSVRGRGPDGYTF. The CDR3 DNA reads TGTGCCAGCAGTGTACGCGGCAGGGGGCCGGATGGCTACACCTTC.

V gene TRBV7-9 combines with J gene TRBJ2-2; a possible D gene is TRBD1 (5 bases). Trimming took off 1 base at V and 4 bases at J, with 13 bases between the two ends. Germline CDR1 and CDR2: SEHNR and FQNEAQ (reference sequence). This CDR3 is 16 amino acids long. The CDR3 DNA sequence: TGTGCCAGCAGCTTAGATTTCCAGGGCAGCACCGGGGAGCTGTTTTTT. Translated: CASSLDFQGSTGELFF.

V is TRBV19 and J is TRBJ1-3; D is uncertain. The V end lost 4 bases, the J end lost 7 bases, and 14 bases lay between the germline ends. This CDR3 has 14 amino acids. The germline V gene encodes CDR1 LNHDA and CDR2 SQIVND (reference sequence). CDR3 protein: CASSTVIASNTIYF. The DNA for the CDR3 is TGTGCCAGTAGTACAGTTATTGCCTCTAACACCATATATTTT.

In this sample, this clone turned up once. V is TRBV27 and J is TRBJ2-1; possibly TRBD1 for D (6 bases). This CDR3 has 14 residues. CDR1 and CDR2 (germline): MNHEY, SMNVEV (reference sequence). Trimming cost V 3 bases and J 2 bases, with 8 bases left between them. Written as DNA, the CDR3 is TGTGCCAGCAGTTTGCGGACAGCCTACAATGAGCAGTTCTTC. Its protein product is CASSLRTAYNEQFF.

The gene calls are TRBV5-1 and TRBJ1-2; D remains ambiguous. The germline V and J ends were trimmed by 1 base and 6 bases, with 13 bases remaining between them. Germline CDR1 is SGHRS and CDR2 is YFSETQ. The CDR3 consists of 14 residues. The CDR3 sequence is CASSLPGSSDGYTF. In nucleotides, the CDR3 is TGCGCCAGCAGCTTGCCGGGAAGTAGTGATGGCTACACCTTC. Drawing the rest from reference TRBV5-1 and TRBJ1-2, the complete variable domain is KAGVTQTPRYLIKTRGQQVTLSCSPISGHRSVSWYQQTPGQGLQFLFEYFSETQRNKGNFPGRFSGRQFSNSRSEMNVSTLELGDSALYLCASSLPGSSDGYTFGSGTRLTVV.

This chain uses TRBV27 with TRBJ1-1; 7 positions match TRBD1. This CDR3 region has 16 residues. The junction had 9 bases not matched to a gene; V was cut back by 1 base and J by 4 bases. The germline CDR1 and CDR2 sequences are MNHEY and SMNVEV (reference sequence). The DNA for the CDR3 is TGTGCCAGCAGTTTATTAGGAGGGGGCAGGGCCACTGAAGCTTTCTTT. The encoded protein is CASSLLGGGRATEAFF.

In this sample, this clone turned up once. The chain joins TRBV11-2 to TRBJ2-6; 11 bases are shared with TRBD1. The ends lost 2 bases at V and 1 base at J; junction bases unmatched: 4. The V gene's germline CDR1 is SGHAT and CDR2 FQNNGV. There are 18 residues in the CDR3. CDR3 DNA: TGTGCCAGCAGCTTACAGGGGACAGGGGGTTCTGGGGCCAACGTCCTGACTTTC. It encodes CASSLQGTGGSGANVLTF.

This clone was seen only a few times. The chain combines TRBV6-5 with TRBJ2-7; TRBD1 agrees at 8 bases. V dropped 6 bases and J dropped 3; count of bases not matched to a gene: 7. Germline CDR1 is MNHEY and CDR2 is SVGAGI. This CDR3 is built from 14 residues. The CDR3 reads CASRPRDRFYEQYF. CDR3 DNA: TGTGCCAGCAGACCCCGGGACAGGTTCTACGAGCAGTACTTC.

The chain couples TRBV7-3 to TRBJ2-1; 10 bases match TRBD2. Trimming at V came to 5 bases and at J to 4 bases, leaving 5 bases not matched to a gene. Germline CDR1 and CDR2: SGHTA and FQGTGA. CDR3 length equals 15 residues. The CDR3 is CASSAGTSVYNEQFF. In DNA form, the CDR3 reads TGTGCCAGCAGCGCAGGGACTAGCGTTTACAATGAGCAGTTCTTC.

This clone occurred once. The chain links TRBV15 to TRBJ1-1; 8 nucleotides agree with TRBD1. Germline loops: CDR1 LNHNV, CDR2 YYDKDF (reference sequence). The CDR3 is made up of 13 amino acids. The J segment lost 12 bases and the V segment lost 2 bases, leaving 8 bases of the junction unmatched. CDR3: CATSRNPGQDSFF. The CDR3 coding sequence is TGTGCCACCAGCAGAAACCCGGGACAGGACTCTTTCTTT.

The chain carries TRBV4-3 and TRBJ2-1; the D is unclear. The CDR3 runs to 16 residues. Trimming pared 0 bases from V and 4 bases from J, leaving 13 bases between. Germline V lookup: CDR1 LGHNA, CDR2 YSLEER. The CDR3 sequence: CASSQDSRSSYNEQFF. The CDR3, as DNA: TGCGCCAGCAGCCAAGATAGCAGAAGCAGTTACAATGAGCAGTTCTTC.

The chain has TRBV9 and TRBJ2-1; TRBD2 aligns across 12 bases. The CDR3 is 18 amino acids. Germline CDR1 is SGDLS and CDR2 is YYNGEE. The V segment lost 2 bases and the J segment 6 bases; nucleotides outside the gene matches: 12. This CDR3 reads CASSVASGGAEGANEQFF. The CDR3 nucleotides are TGTGCCAGCAGCGTGGCTAGCGGGGGGGCCGAGGGCGCCAATGAGCAGTTCTTC.